A single sample is the source of the 14 T cell receptor beta chains below, sequenced in a study of PD-1 blockade in classical Hodgkin lymphoma. Brentuximab vedotin exposure varied, and every patient relapsed after autologous stem cell transplantation. TCRdb's copy holds only in-frame clones and misses some; the assay was immunoSEQ multiplex PCR. Among 95,000 to 100,000 clones listed, roughly 90% were seen once. Sequencing used peripheral blood mononuclear cells (PBMCs), obtained before the second cycle of nivolumab. The receptor set was obtained from a human donor with classical Hodgkin lymphoma.

The rearrangement links TRBV4-1 to TRBJ2-7, with TRBD2 identical over 9 bases. The CDR3 spans 17 residues. The germline CDR1 and CDR2 sequences are MGHRA and YSYEKL. Losses at the gene ends were 0 bases for V and 2 bases for J; bases not matched to a gene: 8. The CDR3 DNA reads as TGCGCCAGCAGCCAAGATCTGCTGGCGGGGGGGACCTACGAGCAGTACTTC. As protein: CASSQDLLAGGTYEQYF.

This chain uses TRBV6-6 with TRBJ2-7; D might be TRBD1 (5 bases). The CDR3 totals 13 residues. The ends were cut back, 6 bases at V and 4 bases at J, with 13 bases in the middle. Looked up from germline, CDR1 is MNHNY and CDR2 is SVGAGI (reference sequence). The CDR3 DNA is TGTGCCAGCAGGAGAACAGGTTTATACGAGCAGTACTTC. This sequence encodes CASRRTGLYEQYF.

The J gene is TRBJ2-3, the V gene TRBV4-2; 7 positions match TRBD1. Germline V CDR1 and CDR2: LGHNA, YNFKEQ. V dropped 1 base and J dropped 2; count of bases not matched to a gene: 3. This CDR3 is 15 amino acids long. CDR3 region: CASSQGGTVTDTQYF. For the CDR3, the DNA is TGTGCCAGCAGCCAAGGGGGGACAGTCACAGATACGCAGTATTTT.

CDR3 nucleotides: TGTGCCAGCAGTTACTCGATTCTCGTAGAGGGACGGCGTCTGTTTTTT. Amino acid sequence: CASSYSILVEGRRLFF. The chain joins TRBV6-5 to TRBJ1-4; D possibly corresponds to TRBD1 (5 bases). CDR1 is MNHEY and CDR2 is SVGAGI in the germline V gene. This CDR3 region has 16 residues. Trimming shortened V by 0 bases and J by 14 bases, and 22 bases separated the two germline ends.

This rearrangement joins TRBV5-5 to TRBJ2-2; no firm D call. This CDR3 has 14 residues. Trimming took 0 bases from V and 3 from J, leaving 6 bases between them. CDR1 is SGHKS, CDR2 YYEKEE, per germline (reference sequence). CDR3: CASSLVAYTGELFF. CDR3 DNA: TGTGCCAGCAGCTTGGTGGCCTACACCGGGGAGCTGTTTTTT.

This chain links TRBV6-1 with TRBJ1-2, with 7 bases that match TRBD1. Germline assignment: CDR1 MNHNS and CDR2 SASEGT. The CDR3 length is 12 residues. V gave up 10 bases and J gave up 6 bases; unmatched junction bases: 8. The CDR3 spells CATTYRGDGYTF. CDR3 DNA sequence: TGTGCCACCACTTACAGGGGAGATGGCTACACCTTC.

This clone has a count of ten or more. The chain couples TRBV6-5 to TRBJ2-7, with 7 bases identical to TRBD1. The ends lost 0 bases at V and 5 bases at J; junction bases unmatched: 4. The germline V gene has CDR1 MNHEY and CDR2 SVGAGI. The CDR3 consists of 14 residues. The CDR3 loop is CASSYSDRVNEQYF. CDR3 nucleotides: TGTGCCAGCAGTTACTCTGACAGGGTCAACGAGCAGTACTTC.

The rearrangement uses TRBV7-8 and TRBJ2-7; D is uncertain. Germline lookup yields CDR1 SGHVS and CDR2 FQNEAQ. The CDR3 totals 13 residues. V shed 1 base and J shed 2 bases, with 6 bases lying between them. The CDR3 protein is CASSLGATYEQYF. In DNA, the CDR3 is TGTGCCAGCAGCTTAGGGGCGACCTACGAGCAGTACTTC.

This chain joins TRBV2 and TRBJ1-1; the D is unclear. The CDR3 has 14 amino acids. Looked up from germline, CDR1 is SNHLY and CDR2 is FYNNEI. The V end was cut by 3 bases, the J end by 4 bases, with 12 bases between. DNA for the CDR3: TGTGCCAGCAGTGAGAGGACTGCGGCCACTGAAGCTTTCTTT. As protein: CASSERTAATEAFF.

This chain links TRBV6-1 with TRBJ2-5; the match to TRBD2 covers 15 bases. The germline V gene encodes CDR1 MNHNS and CDR2 SASEGT. V lost 3 bases, J lost 4 bases, and 3 bases stayed unmatched. The CDR3 length is 16 residues. DNA for the CDR3: TGTGCCAGCAGTGATTGGACTAGCGGGGGGGCAGAGACCCAGTACTTC. Amino acid sequence: CASSDWTSGGAETQYF.

Only one count was recorded for this clone. J is TRBJ1-2 and V is TRBV29-1; tentatively, D is TRBD1 (6 bases). CDR1 is SQVTM and CDR2 is ANQGSEA in the germline V gene. Trimming cost V 7 bases and J 3 bases, with 15 bases left between them. The CDR3 length is 13 residues. The CDR3: CSAMGGRDYGYTF. The DNA for the CDR3 is TGCAGCGCCATGGGGGGCCGAGACTATGGCTACACCTTC.

The rearrangement uses TRBV9 and TRBJ1-1; D remains ambiguous. The germline CDR1 and CDR2 sequences are SGDLS and YYNGEE. The CDR3 contains 14 residues. V gave up 3 bases and J gave up 5 bases, with 14 bases separating them. The CDR3 reads CASSETGSGTEAFF. The CDR3 DNA sequence: TGTGCCAGCAGCGAGACGGGGTCGGGGACTGAAGCTTTCTTT.

The CDR3: CAISRLGEQYF. For the CDR3, the DNA is TGTGCCATCAGCCGCTTAGGGGAGCAGTACTTC. The V call is TRBV10-3, the J call TRBJ2-7, with D uncertain. V lost 6 bases and J lost 7, with 10 bases in between. The CDR3 spans 11 residues. The germline V gene has CDR1 ENHRY and CDR2 SYGVKD.

V is TRBV10-3 and J is TRBJ2-5, with 15 bases aligning to TRBD2. CDR3 size: 18 residues. The V and J ends lost 4 bases and 2 bases, in that order; junction bases with no gene match: 8. Germline CDR1 ENHRY, CDR2 SYGVKD. The CDR3 protein is CAISAPGLAGGIQETQYF. The DNA for the CDR3 is TGTGCCATCAGTGCACCGGGACTAGCGGGGGGAATACAAGAGACCCAGTACTTC.